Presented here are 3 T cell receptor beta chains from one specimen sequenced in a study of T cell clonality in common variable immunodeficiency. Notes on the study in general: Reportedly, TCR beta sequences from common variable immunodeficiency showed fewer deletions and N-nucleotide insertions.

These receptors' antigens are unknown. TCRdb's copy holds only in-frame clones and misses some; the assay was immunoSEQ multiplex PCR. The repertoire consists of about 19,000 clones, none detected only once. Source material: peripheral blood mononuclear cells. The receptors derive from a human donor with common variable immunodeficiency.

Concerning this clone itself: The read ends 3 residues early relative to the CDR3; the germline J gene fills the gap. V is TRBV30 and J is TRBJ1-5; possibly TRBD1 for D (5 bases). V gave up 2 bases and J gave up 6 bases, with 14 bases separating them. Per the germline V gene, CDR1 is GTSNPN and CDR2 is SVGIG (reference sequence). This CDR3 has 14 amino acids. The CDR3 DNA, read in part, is TGTGCCTGGAGTCCTGGGGTGGGGGGTCAGCCC. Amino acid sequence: CAWSPGVGGQP. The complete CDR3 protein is CAWSPGVGGQPQHF.

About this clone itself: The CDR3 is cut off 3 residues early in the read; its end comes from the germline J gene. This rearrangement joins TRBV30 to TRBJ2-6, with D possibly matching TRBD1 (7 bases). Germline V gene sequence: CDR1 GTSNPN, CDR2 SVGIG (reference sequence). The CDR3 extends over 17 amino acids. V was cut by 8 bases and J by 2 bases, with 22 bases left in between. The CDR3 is CARGQGGFLAGANVLTF. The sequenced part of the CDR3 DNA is TGTGCCCGGGGGCAGGGGGGTTTTTTAGCTGGGGCCAACGTC.

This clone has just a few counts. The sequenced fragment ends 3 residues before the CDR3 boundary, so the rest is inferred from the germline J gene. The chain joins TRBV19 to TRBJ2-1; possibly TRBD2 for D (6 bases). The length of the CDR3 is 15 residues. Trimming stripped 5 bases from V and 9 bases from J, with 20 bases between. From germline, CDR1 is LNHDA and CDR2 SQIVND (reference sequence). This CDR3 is CASSSTRIQPGEQFF. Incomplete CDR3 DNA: TGTGCCAGTAGTTCGACTAGAATACAGCCTGGTGAG. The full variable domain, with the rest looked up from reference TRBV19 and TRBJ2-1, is DGGITQSPKYLFRKEGQNVTLSCEQNLNHDAMYWYRQDPGQGLRLIYYSQIVNDFQKGDIAEGYSVSREKKESFPLTVTSAQKNPTAFYLCASSSTRIQPGEQFFGPGTRLTVL.